The rows below give T cell receptor beta chains drawn from one sample of a study of cytomegalovirus exposure and HLA in healthy donors. Clones were read by immunoSEQ multiplex PCR, and TCRdb kept only the in-frame ones, dropping some. The sample shows approximately 270,000 clones, 65% to 90% of them seen only once. The material sequenced was PBMCs. All receptors derive from a woman in her late teens or twenties in good health and CMV-seronegative. CDR3s include the opening cysteine and the closing phenylalanine or tryptophan. Each record gives: J gene, D gene, V gene, clone size, CDR3 protein, CDR3 DNA. The D gene is left open where the match is weak. The size entry is marked missing in some rows and otherwise reads once, few, many or a size class.

>TRBJ1-1|TRBD1|TRBV30|-
CAWSTDRVATEAFF
TGTGCCTGGAGCACGGACAGGGTCGCCACTGAAGCTTTCTTT
>TRBJ2-5|-|TRBV5-1|-
CASSLLGGVQETQYF
TGCGCCAGCAGCTTACTTGGCGGGGTCCAAGAGACCCAGTACTTC
>TRBJ1-5|-|TRBV4-2|few
CASSHPKKPQPQHF
TGTGCCAGCAGCCATCCGAAGAAGCCCCAGCCCCAGCATTTT
>TRBJ2-7|TRBD2|TRBV2|few
CASSESRGGYEQYF
TGTGCCAGCAGTGAATCCCGGGGGGGCTACGAGCAGTACTTC
>TRBJ2-7|-|TRBV7-2|few
CASSGRGYEQYF
TGTGCCAGCAGCGGCCGGGGTTACGAGCAGTACTTC
>TRBJ1-5|-|TRBV30|-
CAWSVLLGQGQPQHF
TGTGCCTGGAGTGTACTCTTGGGTCAGGGGCAGCCCCAGCATTTT
>TRBJ2-7|-|TRBV5-6|-
CASSLVRDLGEQYF
TGTGCCAGCAGCTTGGTCCGGGATCTGGGGGAGCAGTACTTC
>TRBJ2-7|TRBD1|TRBV6-5|-
CASHRTGSYEQYF
TGTGCCAGCCACCGGACAGGGAGCTACGAGCAGTACTTC
>TRBJ2-5|TRBD1|TRBV30|-
CAWSRDRKETQYF
TGTGCCTGGAGTCGGGACAGGAAAGAGACCCAGTACTTC
>TRBJ2-5|TRBD2|TRBV29-1|-
CSVDLGLQETQYF
TGCAGCGTCGACCTGGGACTACAAGAGACCCAGTACTTC
>TRBJ2-5|-|TRBV6-5|-
CASSYSIQGTEETQYF
TGTGCCAGCAGTTACTCGATTCAGGGGACGGAGGAGACCCAGTACTTC
>TRBJ2-1|-|TRBV13|-
CASSPMSSYNEQFF
TGTGCCAGCAGTCCCATGAGCTCCTACAATGAGCAGTTCTTC
>TRBJ1-1|-|TRBV7-2|-
CASSFVQGMNTEAFF
TGTGCCAGCAGCTTCGTACAGGGTATGAACACTGAAGCTTTCTTT
>TRBJ2-7|TRBD1|TRBV4-3|-
CASSQDRRRGLYEQYF
TGCGCCAGCAGCCAAGACCGGCGCAGGGGGCTCTACGAGCAGTACTTC
>TRBJ2-2|-|TRBV19|-
CASSPTPGQNTGELFF
TGTGCCAGTAGTCCCACCCCCGGACAGAACACCGGGGAGCTGTTTTTT
>TRBJ2-6|-|TRBV27|-
CASSFMWANVLTF
TGTGCCAGCAGTTTTATGTGGGCCAACGTCCTGACTTTC
>TRBJ2-7|-|TRBV5-4|-
CASSPQGAGNYEQYF
TGTGCCAGCAGCCCCCAAGGGGCAGGGAACTACGAGCAGTACTTC
>TRBJ2-1|TRBD1|TRBV5-1|-
CASSWGTGTNEQFF
TGCGCCAGCAGCTGGGGGACAGGGACAAATGAGCAGTTCTTC
>TRBJ2-2|TRBD2|TRBV10-3|-
CAISESRLAGDGELFF
TGTGCCATCAGTGAATCCCGGCTAGCGGGGGACGGGGAGCTGTTTTTT
>TRBJ1-1|-|TRBV28|once
CASSFWGDLEAFF
TGTGCCAGCAGTTTTTGGGGGGACCTTGAAGCTTTCTTT
>TRBJ1-1|-|TRBV5-1|-
CASSKGTQLENTEAFF
TGCGCCAGCAGCAAGGGGACACAATTAGAGAACACTGAAGCTTTCTTT
>TRBJ1-3|-|TRBV15|-
CATRLIGGGNTIYF
TGTGCCACCAGATTAATAGGGGGAGGGAACACCATATATTTT
>TRBJ2-7|TRBD1|TRBV28|-
CASSLPQGDYYEQYF
TGTGCCAGCAGTCTACCTCAGGGGGATTACTACGAGCAGTACTTC
>TRBJ1-2|-|TRBV2|few
CASSEETGAYGYTF
TGTGCCAGCAGTGAAGAAACAGGCGCCTATGGCTACACCTTC
>TRBJ2-2|TRBD1|TRBV2|-
CASSYRDMGTAPGELFF
TGTGCCAGCAGTTACCGGGATATGGGGACAGCGCCCGGGGAGCTGTTTTTT